A single T cell receptor beta chain is shown here with its context. Its cognate antigen is unknown. Germline lookup yields CDR1 MNHEY and CDR2 SMNVEV (reference sequence). This CDR3 contains 17 residues. Between the trimmed V and J ends, which lost 5 bases and 2 bases, there was a span of 20 bases. 13 Jbeta primers and 60 Vbeta primers were used for the PCR. Original methodology: Later analysis identified roughly 84 million unique TCR beta chains, some 10 million shared. Only in-frame clones appear in the TCRdb table, and some are missing; sequencing was by immunoSEQ multiplex PCR. The V and J calls and the clone size are those of that table, but D and trimming were determined from the DNA. The sample records under 150,000 clones, approximately 84% being singletons. Nominally healthy donors were sampled, though unrecorded immune exposures were likely. These data originate in a study of cytomegalovirus exposure and HLA in healthy donors.

Study-level findings and limits: The CMV antigen specificity of a few CMV-associated chains was confirmed through in vitro analysis.

The material sequenced was PBMCs. The rearrangement joins TRBV27 to TRBJ2-3; D might be TRBD1 (5 bases). The TCR was taken from a woman between 35 and 50 years old in good health and CMV-seronegative. CDR3 bases: TGTGCCAGCAGTCTCAGGCGACAGACCTCCAACACAGATACGCAGTATTTT. Translated: CASSLRRQTSNTDTQYF.